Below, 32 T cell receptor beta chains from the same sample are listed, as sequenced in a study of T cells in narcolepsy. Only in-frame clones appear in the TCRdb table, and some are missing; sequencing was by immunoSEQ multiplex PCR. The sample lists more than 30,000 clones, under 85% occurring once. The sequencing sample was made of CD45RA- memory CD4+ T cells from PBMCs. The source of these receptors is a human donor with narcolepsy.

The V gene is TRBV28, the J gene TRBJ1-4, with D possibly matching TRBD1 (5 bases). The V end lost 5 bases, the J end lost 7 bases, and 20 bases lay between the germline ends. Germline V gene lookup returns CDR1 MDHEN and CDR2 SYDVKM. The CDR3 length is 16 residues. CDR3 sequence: CASSPPRPGQGEKLFF. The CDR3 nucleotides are TGTGCCAGCAGTCCCCCGAGGCCAGGGCAAGGTGAAAAACTGTTTTTT.

The CDR3 loop reads CASRTFGYSPLHF. Written as DNA, the CDR3 is TGTGCCAGCAGGACCTTCGGGTATTCACCCCTCCACTTT. J is TRBJ1-6 and V is TRBV11-2, with D unclear. The germline V and J ends were trimmed by 6 bases and 8 bases, with 11 bases remaining between them. This CDR3 region has 13 residues. The germline V gene encodes CDR1 SGHAT and CDR2 FQNNGV.

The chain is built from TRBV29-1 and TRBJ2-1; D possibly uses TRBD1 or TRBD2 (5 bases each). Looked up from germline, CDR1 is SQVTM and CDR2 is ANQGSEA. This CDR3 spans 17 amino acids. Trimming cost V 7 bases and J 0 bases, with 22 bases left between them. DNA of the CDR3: TGCAGCGCCCAGGGACCGAGAAGGACGAGCTCCTACAATGAGCAGTTCTTC. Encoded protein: CSAQGPRRTSSYNEQFF.

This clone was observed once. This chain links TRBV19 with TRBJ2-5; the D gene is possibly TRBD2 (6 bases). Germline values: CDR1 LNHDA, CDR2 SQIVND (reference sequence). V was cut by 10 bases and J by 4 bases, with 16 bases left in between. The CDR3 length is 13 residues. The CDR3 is CATTDGGGETQYF. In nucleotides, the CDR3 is TGTGCCACCACGGACGGGGGTGGAGAGACCCAGTACTTC.

The CDR3 DNA follows: TGTGCCATCAGTGAAACAGGGGACTATGGCTACACCTTC. Residues: CAISETGDYGYTF. This chain uses TRBV10-3 with TRBJ1-2; TRBD1 aligns across 7 bases. Germline CDR1 reads ENHRY; CDR2 reads SYGVKD. Trimming at V came to 3 bases and at J to 3 bases, leaving 1 base not matched to a gene. This CDR3 contains 13 residues.

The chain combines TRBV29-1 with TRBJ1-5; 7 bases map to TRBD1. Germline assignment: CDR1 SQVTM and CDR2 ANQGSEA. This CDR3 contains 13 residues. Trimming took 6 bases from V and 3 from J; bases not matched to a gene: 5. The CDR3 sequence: CSVKGTVNQPQHF. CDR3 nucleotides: TGCAGCGTCAAAGGGACAGTCAATCAGCCCCAGCATTTT.

CDR3 amino acids: CASSLDQIGELFF. In DNA form, the CDR3 reads TGTGCCAGCAGCTTAGATCAGATCGGGGAGCTGTTTTTT. This rearrangement joins TRBV11-2 to TRBJ2-2; D gene ambiguous. The CDR3 spans 13 residues. V lost 0 bases and J lost 7, with 6 bases in between. Germline loops: CDR1 SGHAT, CDR2 FQNNGV.

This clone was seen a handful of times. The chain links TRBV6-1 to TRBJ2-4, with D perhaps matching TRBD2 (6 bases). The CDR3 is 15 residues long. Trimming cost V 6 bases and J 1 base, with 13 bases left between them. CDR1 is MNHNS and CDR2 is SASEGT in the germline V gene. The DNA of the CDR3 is TGTGCCAGCAGCCAGCGGGCGTCGGCCAAAAACATTCAGTACTTC. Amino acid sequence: CASSQRASAKNIQYF.

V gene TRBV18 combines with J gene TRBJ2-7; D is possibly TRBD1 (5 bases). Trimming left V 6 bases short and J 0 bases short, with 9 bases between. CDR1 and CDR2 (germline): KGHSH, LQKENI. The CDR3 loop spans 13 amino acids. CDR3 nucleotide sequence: TGTGCCAGCTCTTTACAGGTCTCCTACGAGCAGTACGTC. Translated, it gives CASSLQVSYEQYV.

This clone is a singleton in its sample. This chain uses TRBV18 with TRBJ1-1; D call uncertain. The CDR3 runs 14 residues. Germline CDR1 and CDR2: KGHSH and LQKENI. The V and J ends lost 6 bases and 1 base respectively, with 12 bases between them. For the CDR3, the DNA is TGTGCCAGCTCCCCGGCGGTGGCGAACACTGAAGCTTTCTTT. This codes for CASSPAVANTEAFF.

The DNA of the CDR3 is TGTGCCAGCAGTGATTCGGGAAGAACTAATGAAAAACTGTTTTTT. Encoded protein: CASSDSGRTNEKLFF. This rearrangement joins TRBV2 to TRBJ1-4; D is unresolved. This CDR3 spans 15 amino acids. Germline loops: CDR1 SNHLY, CDR2 FYNNEI. V was shortened by 3 bases and J by 1 base, with 9 bases between the two germline ends.

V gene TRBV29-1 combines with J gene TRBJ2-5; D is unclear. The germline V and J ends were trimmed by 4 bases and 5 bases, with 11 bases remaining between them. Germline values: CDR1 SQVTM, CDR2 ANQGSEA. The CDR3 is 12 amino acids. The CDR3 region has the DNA TGCAGCGTTGTAGACCGACGGGAGACCCAGTACTTC. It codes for CSVVDRRETQYF.

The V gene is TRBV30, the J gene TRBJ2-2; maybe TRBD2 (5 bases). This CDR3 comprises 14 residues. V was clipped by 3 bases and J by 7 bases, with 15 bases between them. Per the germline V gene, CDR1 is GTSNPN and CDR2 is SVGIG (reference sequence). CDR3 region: CAWRRAGRSGELFF. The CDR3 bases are TGTGCCTGGAGGAGGGCTGGAAGAAGCGGGGAGCTGTTTTTT.

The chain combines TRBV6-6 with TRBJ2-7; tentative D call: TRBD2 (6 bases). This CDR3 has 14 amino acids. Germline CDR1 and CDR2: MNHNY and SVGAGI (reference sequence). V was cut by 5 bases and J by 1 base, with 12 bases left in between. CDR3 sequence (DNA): TGTGCCAGCAGTGTTTGGGGGGATTCCTACGAGCAGTACTTC. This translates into CASSVWGDSYEQYF.

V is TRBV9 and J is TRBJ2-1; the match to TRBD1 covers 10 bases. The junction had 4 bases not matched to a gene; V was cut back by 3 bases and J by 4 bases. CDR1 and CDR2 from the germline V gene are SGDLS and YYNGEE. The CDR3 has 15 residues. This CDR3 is CASSARQGAYNEQFF. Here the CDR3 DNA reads TGTGCCAGCAGCGCACGACAGGGGGCTTACAATGAGCAGTTCTTC.

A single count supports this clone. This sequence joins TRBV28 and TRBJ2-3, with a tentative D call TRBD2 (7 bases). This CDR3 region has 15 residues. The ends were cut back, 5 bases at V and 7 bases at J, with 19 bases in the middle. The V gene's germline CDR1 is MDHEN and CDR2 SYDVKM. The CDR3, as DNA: TGTGCCAGCAGTCTATTAGGGGGGGCGTTGAATACGCAGTATTTT. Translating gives CASSLLGGALNTQYF. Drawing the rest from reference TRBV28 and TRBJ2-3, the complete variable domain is DVKVTQSSRYLVKRTGEKVFLECVQDMDHENMFWYRQDPGLGLRLIYFSYDVKMKEKGDIPEGYSVSREKKERFSLILESASTNQTSMYLCASSLLGGALNTQYFGPGTRLTVL.

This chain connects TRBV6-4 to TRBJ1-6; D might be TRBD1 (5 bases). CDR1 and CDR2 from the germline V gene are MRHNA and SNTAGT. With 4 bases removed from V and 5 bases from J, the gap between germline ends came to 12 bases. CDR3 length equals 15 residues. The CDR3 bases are TGTGCCAGCAGTGTACCCGGGACTCATAATTCACCCCTCCACTTT. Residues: CASSVPGTHNSPLHF.

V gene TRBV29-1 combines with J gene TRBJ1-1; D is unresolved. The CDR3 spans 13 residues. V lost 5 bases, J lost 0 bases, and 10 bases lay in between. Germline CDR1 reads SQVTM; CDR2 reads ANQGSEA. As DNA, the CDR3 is TGCAGCGTTTCAGGTTTCCTGAACACTGAAGCTTTCTTT. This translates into CSVSGFLNTEAFF.

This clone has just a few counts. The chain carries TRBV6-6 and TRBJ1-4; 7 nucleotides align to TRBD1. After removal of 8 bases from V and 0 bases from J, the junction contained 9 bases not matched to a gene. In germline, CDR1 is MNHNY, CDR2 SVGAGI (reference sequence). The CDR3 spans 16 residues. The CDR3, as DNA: TGTGCCAGCGGGACAGACCGAATTGCAACTAATGAAAAACTGTTTTTT. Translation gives CASGTDRIATNEKLFF.

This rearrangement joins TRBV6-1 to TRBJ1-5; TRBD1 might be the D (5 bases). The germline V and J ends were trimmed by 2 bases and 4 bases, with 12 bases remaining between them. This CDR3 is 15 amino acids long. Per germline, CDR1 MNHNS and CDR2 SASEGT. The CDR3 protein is CASSEHIRGNQPQHF. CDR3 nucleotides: TGTGCCAGCAGTGAACACATCCGGGGGAATCAGCCCCAGCATTTT.

The DNA of the CDR3 is TGTGCCAGCAGCTCGGCGGTCAGGGGGACCACTGAAGCTTTCTTT. This encodes CASSSAVRGTTEAFF. The chain is built from TRBV11-2 and TRBJ1-1; 7 bases are a match to TRBD1. CDR3 length equals 15 residues. CDR1 and CDR2 (germline): SGHAT, FQNNGV. J gave up 4 bases and V 4 bases, and 9 bases lay outside the gene matches.

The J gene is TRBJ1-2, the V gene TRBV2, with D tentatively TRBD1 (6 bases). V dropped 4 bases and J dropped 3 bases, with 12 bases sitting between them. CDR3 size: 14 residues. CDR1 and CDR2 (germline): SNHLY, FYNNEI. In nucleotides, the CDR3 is TGTGCCAGCAGTGCGCGCCAGGGGTACTATGGCTACACCTTC. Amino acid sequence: CASSARQGYYGYTF.

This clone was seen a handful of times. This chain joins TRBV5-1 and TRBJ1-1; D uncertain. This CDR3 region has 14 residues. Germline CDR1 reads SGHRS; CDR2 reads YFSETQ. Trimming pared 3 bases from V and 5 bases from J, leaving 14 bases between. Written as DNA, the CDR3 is TGCGCCAGCAGCTCCGCAAGAGGGCGGACTGAAGCTTTCTTT. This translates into CASSSARGRTEAFF.

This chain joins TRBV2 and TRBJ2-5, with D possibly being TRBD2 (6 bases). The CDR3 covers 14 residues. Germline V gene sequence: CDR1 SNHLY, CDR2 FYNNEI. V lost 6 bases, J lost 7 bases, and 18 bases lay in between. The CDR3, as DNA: TGTGCCAGCAGCGCGGGGTACGGGGTAGTGACCCAGTACTTC. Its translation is CASSAGYGVVTQYF.

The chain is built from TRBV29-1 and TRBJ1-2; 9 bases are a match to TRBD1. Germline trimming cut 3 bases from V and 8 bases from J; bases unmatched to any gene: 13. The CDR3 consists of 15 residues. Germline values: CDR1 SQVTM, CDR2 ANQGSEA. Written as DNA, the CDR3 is TGCAGCGTTGAGGGGACAGGGACGGGGAGGTTGGGCTACACCTTC. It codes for CSVEGTGTGRLGYTF.

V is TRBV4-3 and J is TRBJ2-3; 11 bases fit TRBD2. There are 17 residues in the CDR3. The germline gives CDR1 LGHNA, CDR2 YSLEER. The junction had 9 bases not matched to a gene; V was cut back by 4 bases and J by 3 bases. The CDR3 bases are TGCGCCAGCAGCCCGCGTCCCGGGACTAGCGGTACAGATACGCAGTATTTT. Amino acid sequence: CASSPRPGTSGTDTQYF.

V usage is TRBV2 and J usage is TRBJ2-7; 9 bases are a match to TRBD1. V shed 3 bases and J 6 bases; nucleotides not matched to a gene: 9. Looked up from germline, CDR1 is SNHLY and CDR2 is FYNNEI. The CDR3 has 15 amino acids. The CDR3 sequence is CASSDSRTGDREQYF. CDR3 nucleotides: TGTGCCAGCAGTGACTCCCGGACAGGGGATCGCGAGCAGTACTTC. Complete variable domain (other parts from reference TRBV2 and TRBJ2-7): EPEVTQTPSHQVTQMGQEVILRCVPISNHLYFYWYRQILGQKVEFLVSFYNNEISEKSEIFDDQFSVERPDGSNFTLKIRSTKLEDSAMYFCASSDSRTGDREQYFGPGTRLTVT.

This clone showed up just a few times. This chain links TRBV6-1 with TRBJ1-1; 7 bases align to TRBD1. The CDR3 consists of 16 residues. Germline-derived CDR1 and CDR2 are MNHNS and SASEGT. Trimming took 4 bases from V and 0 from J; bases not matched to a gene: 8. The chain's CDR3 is CASSAIQGGLNTEAFF. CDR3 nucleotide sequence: TGTGCCAGCAGTGCCATCCAGGGGGGATTGAACACTGAAGCTTTCTTT.

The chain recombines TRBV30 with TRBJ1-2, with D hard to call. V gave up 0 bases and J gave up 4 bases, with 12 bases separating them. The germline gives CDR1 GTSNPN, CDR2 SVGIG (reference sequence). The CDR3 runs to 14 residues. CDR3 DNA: TGTGCCTGGAGTGTCGCCAGGAGGTCCTATGGCTACACCTTC. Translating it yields CAWSVARRSYGYTF.

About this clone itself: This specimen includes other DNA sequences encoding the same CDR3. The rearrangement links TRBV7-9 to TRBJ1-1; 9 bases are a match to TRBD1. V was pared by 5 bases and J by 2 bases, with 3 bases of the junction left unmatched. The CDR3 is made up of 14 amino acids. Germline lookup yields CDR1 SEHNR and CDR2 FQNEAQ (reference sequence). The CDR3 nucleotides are TGTGCCAGCAGCCGGACAGGGGTAAACACTGAAGCTTTCTTT. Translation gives CASSRTGVNTEAFF.

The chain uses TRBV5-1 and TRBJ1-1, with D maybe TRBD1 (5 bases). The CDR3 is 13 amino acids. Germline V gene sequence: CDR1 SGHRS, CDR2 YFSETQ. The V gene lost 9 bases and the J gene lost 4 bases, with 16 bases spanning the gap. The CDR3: CATAVQQGTEAFF. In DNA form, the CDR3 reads TGCGCCACCGCGGTTCAGCAGGGCACTGAAGCTTTCTTT.

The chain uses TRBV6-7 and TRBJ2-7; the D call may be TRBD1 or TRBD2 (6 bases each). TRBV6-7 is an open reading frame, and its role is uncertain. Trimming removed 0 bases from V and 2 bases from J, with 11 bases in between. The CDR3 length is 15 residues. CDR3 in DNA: TGTGCCAGCAGTTACTCGGGGGGCCCCCCCTACGAGCAGTACGTC. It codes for CASSYSGGPPYEQYV.